These 32 T cell receptor beta chains were all obtained from the same sample, sequenced in a study of cytomegalovirus exposure and HLA in healthy donors. 13 Jbeta primers and 60 Vbeta primers were used for the PCR. Some clones are missing from TCRdb's copy, which holds only in-frame ones; the method was immunoSEQ multiplex PCR. The table lists 100,000 to 150,000 clones, over 80% of them singletons. The sample taken for sequencing was PBMCs. Every receptor here comes from a man aged 50 to 59 in good health and CMV-seronegative.

This chain joins TRBV5-1 and TRBJ2-5; TRBD1 matches at 10 bases. Germline loops: CDR1 SGHRS, CDR2 YFSETQ. V shed 5 bases and J 0 bases; nucleotides not matched to a gene: 4. The CDR3 length is 15 residues. The CDR3 nucleotides are TGCGCCAGCAGTCGGACAGGGGGACACCAAGAGACCCAGTACTTC. Residues: CASSRTGGHQETQYF.

This chain joins TRBV4-3 and TRBJ2-7; 8 bases line up with TRBD1. CDR1 and CDR2 (germline): LGHNA, YSLEER. V lost 3 bases to trimming and J lost 4 bases; unmatched junction nucleotides: 8. The CDR3 covers 15 residues. The CDR3: CASSQGTGQGYEQYF. The CDR3 DNA follows: TGCGCCAGCAGCCAGGGGACAGGTCAAGGGTACGAGCAGTACTTC.

This chain links TRBV5-4 with TRBJ2-7; no firm D call. V lost 4 bases to trimming and J lost 5 bases, with 16 bases between them. The CDR3 totals 14 residues. Germline V lookup: CDR1 SGHNT, CDR2 YYREEE (reference sequence). In DNA form, the CDR3 reads TGTGCCAGCAGCCCTGCTAGGCTTGGTAACGAGCAGTACTTC. Its translation is CASSPARLGNEQYF. The full variable domain, rest sourced from reference TRBV5-4 and TRBJ2-7, is ETGVTQSPTHLIKTRGQQVTLRCSSQSGHNTVSWYQQALGQGPQFIFQYYREEENGRGNFPPRFSGLQFPNYSSELNVNALELDDSALYLCASSPARLGNEQYFGPGTRLTVT.

The chain employs TRBV5-6 and TRBJ2-1, with 10 bases fitting TRBD2. V lost 4 bases, J lost 1 base, and 14 bases stayed unmatched. The germline V gene has CDR1 SGHDT and CDR2 YYEEEE. The CDR3 is 19 residues long. Here the CDR3 reads CASSALGLAGALSYNEQFF. CDR3 in DNA: TGTGCCAGCAGCGCACTTGGGCTAGCGGGGGCCCTTTCCTACAATGAGCAGTTCTTC. The full variable domain, completed using reference TRBV5-6 and TRBJ2-1, is DAGVTQSPTHLIKTRGQQVTLRCSPKSGHDTVSWYQQALGQGPQFIFQYYEEEERQRGNFPDRFSGHQFPNYSSELNVNALLLGDSALYLCASSALGLAGALSYNEQFFGPGTRLTVL.

This clone was counted a single time. The V gene is TRBV4-2, the J gene TRBJ2-3, with 12 bases fitting TRBD2. CDR1 is LGHNA and CDR2 is YNFKEQ in the germline V gene. This CDR3 is 16 amino acids long. The V segment lost 0 bases and the J segment 11 bases; nucleotides outside the gene matches: 9. The DNA for the CDR3 is TGTGCCAGCAGCCAAGATAGACTAGCGGGGGCTTCTAAGCAGTATTTT. Protein sequence: CASSQDRLAGASKQYF.

This rearrangement joins TRBV9 to TRBJ1-5, with D possibly being TRBD1 (5 bases). Looked up from germline, CDR1 is SGDLS and CDR2 is YYNGEE. Trimming stripped 5 bases from V and 5 bases from J, with 14 bases between. This CDR3 is 14 amino acids long. CDR3 coding DNA: TGTGCCAGCAGTTCGGGGGAAGAGGATCAGCCCCAGCATTTT. Translating gives CASSSGEEDQPQHF.

The chain recombines TRBV7-3 with TRBJ2-5; 9 nucleotides agree with TRBD2. The CDR3 is 14 amino acids. J was trimmed by 7 bases and V by 5 bases; bases with no gene match: 8. CDR1 is SGHTA and CDR2 is FQGTGA in the germline V gene. The CDR3 nucleotides are TGTGCCAGCAGCCCAGCGGGGGGTAGTGGGACCCAGTACTTC. It translates to CASSPAGGSGTQYF.

This clone was seen once. The V gene is TRBV7-2, the J gene TRBJ2-7, with TRBD2 identical over 10 bases. CDR3 size: 18 residues. V trimming: 1 base; J trimming: 1 base; junction bases outside the gene matches: 10. The germline V gene encodes CDR1 SGHTA and CDR2 FQGNSA. CDR3 DNA sequence: TGTGCCAGCAGCTTAGGCCCAGCGGGAGGGCCTTTATCCTACGAGCAGTACTTC. Its translation: CASSLGPAGGPLSYEQYF.

The rearrangement uses TRBV19 and TRBJ1-1; 8 positions agree with TRBD1. Germline CDR1 LNHDA, CDR2 SQIVND (reference sequence). CDR3 length: 15 amino acids. V was pared by 5 bases and J by 4 bases, with 9 bases of the junction left unmatched. The CDR3 region has the DNA TGTGCCAGTAGTTACACAGGGGGAAGGGGCACTGAAGCTTTCTTT. It yields the protein CASSYTGGRGTEAFF. The full variable domain, with the rest looked up from reference TRBV19 and TRBJ1-1, is DGGITQSPKYLFRKEGQNVTLSCEQNLNHDAMYWYRQDPGQGLRLIYYSQIVNDFQKGDIAEGYSVSREKKESFPLTVTSAQKNPTAFYLCASSYTGGRGTEAFFGQGTRLTVV.

The chain recombines TRBV7-9 with TRBJ2-5; D gene unclear. The last part of the DNA fits TRBJ2-7 better; the J call may be wrong. The CDR3 is 12 residues long. Per the germline V gene, CDR1 is SEHNR and CDR2 is FQNEAQ (reference sequence). CDR3 nucleotides: TGTGCCAGCAGCTTGAGGAGCTACGAGCAGTACTTC. Translating gives CASSLRSYEQYF.

Here the CDR3 DNA reads TGTGCCAGCAGCTTACTGTGGCCCCCCGGGGCCAACGTCCTGACTTTC. Amino acids: CASSLLWPPGANVLTF. The chain has TRBV7-8 and TRBJ2-6; no definite D call. The CDR3 is made up of 16 amino acids. Germline CDR1 and CDR2: SGHVS and FQNEAQ. The V and J ends lost 2 bases and 4 bases respectively, with 12 bases between them.

The sample holds a few counts of this clone. V is TRBV21-1 and J is TRBJ2-2; TRBD1, the table's D call, lacks a check against the DNA. TRBV21-1 is a listed pseudogene. The CDR3 is made up of 18 amino acids. In DNA form, the CDR3 reads TGTGCCAGCGGAAAACGTCTTTTACAGGGGGCATACACCGGGGAGCTGTTTTTT. It encodes CASGKRLLQGAYTGELFF.

V usage is TRBV7-3 and J usage is TRBJ2-3; 16 nucleotides align to TRBD2. Losses at the gene ends were 4 bases for V and 5 bases for J; bases not matched to a gene: 6. CDR3 length: 17 amino acids. Germline V gives CDR1 SGHTA, CDR2 FQGTGA. CDR3: CASSSPGLAGGKDTQYF. Written as DNA, the CDR3 is TGTGCCAGCAGCTCACCGGGACTAGCGGGGGGGAAAGATACGCAGTATTTT. Full variable domain (remainder filled in from reference TRBV7-3 and TRBJ2-3): GAGVSQTPSNKVTEKGKYVELRCDPISGHTALYWYRQSLGQGPEFLIYFQGTGAADDSGLPNDRFFAVRPEGSVSTLKIQRTERGDSAVYLCASSSPGLAGGKDTQYFGPGTRLTVL.

This sequence joins TRBV11-3 and TRBJ1-3, with D unclear. CDR3 length: 13 residues. V gave up 1 base and J gave up 4 bases, with 5 bases separating them. Germline V gene sequence: CDR1 SGHNT, CDR2 YENEEA. The CDR3 here is CASSLGRGNTIYF. DNA for the CDR3: TGTGCCAGCAGCTTAGGTCGGGGAAACACCATATATTTT.

This clone was found a few times. The CDR3 DNA sequence: TGTGCCAGCAGTGGGGGCTTGGGGGAAAAACTGTTTTTT. Translation: CASSGGLGEKLFF. This chain joins TRBV2 and TRBJ1-4; D is possibly TRBD1 (5 bases). The length of the CDR3 is 13 residues. Trimming pared 4 bases from V and 8 bases from J, leaving 11 bases between. CDR1 and CDR2 from the germline V gene are SNHLY and FYNNEI.

The rearrangement joins TRBV30 to TRBJ2-3; D might be TRBD2 (5 bases). The V end lost 0 bases, the J end lost 11 bases, and 12 bases lay between the germline ends. The CDR3 runs to 12 residues. Germline V gene sequence: CDR1 GTSNPN, CDR2 SVGIG (reference sequence). The CDR3 sequence: CAWSVSGSGQYF. CDR3 in DNA: TGTGCCTGGAGTGTAAGTGGGAGTGGGCAGTATTTT. Variable domain in full (rest from reference TRBV30 and TRBJ2-3): SQTIHQWPATLVQPVGSPLSLECTVEGTSNPNLYWYRQAAGRGLQLLFYSVGIGQISSEVPQNLSASRPQDRQFILSSKKLLLSDSGFYLCAWSVSGSGQYFGPGTRLTVL.

The chain has TRBV28 and TRBJ1-1; no definite D call. The CDR3 loop spans 13 amino acids. The V gene's germline CDR1 is MDHEN and CDR2 SYDVKM. The V end lost 5 bases, the J end lost 10 bases, and 17 bases lay between the germline ends. In nucleotides, the CDR3 is TGTGCCAGCAGTCCCAGGCGTTTAGAGGGAGCTTTCTTT. Translating it yields CASSPRRLEGAFF.

The chain combines TRBV6-1 with TRBJ1-5; TRBD1 is a possible D gene (6 bases). CDR1 MNHNS and CDR2 SASEGT come from the germline V gene. The CDR3 is made up of 16 amino acids. Between the trimmed V and J ends, which lost 3 bases and 0 bases, there was a span of 12 bases. CDR3 loop: CASSELGHDSNQPQHF. The CDR3 DNA reads as TGTGCCAGCAGTGAGCTGGGACACGATAGCAATCAGCCCCAGCATTTT.

In this sample, this clone turned up a few times. This sequence joins TRBV28 and TRBJ2-7; 7 bases match TRBD1. The germline CDR1 and CDR2 sequences are MDHEN and SYDVKM. The CDR3 is 13 residues long. J gave up 1 base and V 7 bases, and 4 bases lay outside the gene matches. CDR3: CASTLTGSYEQYF. In DNA, the CDR3 is TGTGCCAGCACCTTGACAGGGTCCTACGAGCAGTACTTC.

The chain's CDR3 is CSARGPPLHF. In nucleotides, the CDR3 is TGCAGTGCTAGAGGGCCACCCCTCCACTTT. The chain is built from TRBV20-1 and TRBJ1-6; D is uncertain. The CDR3 covers 10 residues. The V and J ends lost 1 base and 11 bases respectively, with 3 bases between them. The germline gives CDR1 DFQATT, CDR2 SNEGSKA (reference sequence).

V gene TRBV5-4 combines with J gene TRBJ2-5, with D hard to call. The V end was cut by 2 bases, the J end by 10 bases, with 12 bases between. The CDR3 is 12 residues long. Germline V gene lookup returns CDR1 SGHNT and CDR2 YYREEE (reference sequence). The CDR3, as DNA: TGTGCCAGCAGCTTCAGTACGCATGACCAGTACTTC. It specifies CASSFSTHDQYF.

This chain joins TRBV9 and TRBJ1-3; D gene ambiguous. Trimming took off 0 bases at V and 0 bases at J, with 4 bases between the two ends. CDR3 length equals 14 residues. Germline CDR1 and CDR2: SGDLS and YYNGEE. The CDR3, as DNA: TGTGCCAGCAGCGTAGACTTCTCTGGAAACACCATATATTTT. Its protein product is CASSVDFSGNTIYF.

V is TRBV5-1 and J is TRBJ2-7; no clear D. Trimming stripped 0 bases from V and 6 bases from J, with 10 bases between. CDR1 and CDR2 (germline): SGHRS, YFSETQ. CDR3 length: 13 residues. DNA for the CDR3: TGCGCCAGCAGCTTGGCTACTCTTCGCGAGCAGTACTTC. Protein sequence: CASSLATLREQYF.

The chain links TRBV9 to TRBJ1-1; the D gene is possibly TRBD1 (6 bases). Germline assignment: CDR1 SGDLS and CDR2 YYNGEE. Between the trimmed V and J ends, which lost 4 bases and 1 base, there was a span of 14 bases. This CDR3 contains 15 residues. The CDR3 here is CASSSQQGKNTEAFF. Here the CDR3 DNA reads TGTGCCAGCAGCTCCCAACAGGGTAAGAACACTGAAGCTTTCTTT.

The sample holds a few counts of this clone. The chain couples TRBV4-3 to TRBJ2-2; TRBD2 matches at 7 bases. The length of the CDR3 is 15 residues. Per the germline V gene, CDR1 is LGHNA and CDR2 is YSLEER. Losses at the gene ends were 0 bases for V and 4 bases for J; bases not matched to a gene: 2. CDR3 sequence reads: CASSQEERGTGELFF. Here the CDR3 DNA reads TGCGCCAGCAGCCAAGAGGAGCGGGGCACCGGGGAGCTGTTTTTT.

The chain has TRBV14 and TRBJ1-6; possibly TRBD1 for D (5 bases). The CDR3 covers 18 residues. Trimming cost V 1 base and J 8 bases, with 21 bases left between them. The germline CDR1 and CDR2 sequences are SGHDN and FVKESK. CDR3 residues: CASSQGPLQRGVYSPLHF. In nucleotides, the CDR3 is TGTGCCAGCAGCCAAGGCCCTCTTCAACGGGGGGTTTATTCACCCCTCCACTTT.

The chain joins TRBV7-2 to TRBJ1-6, with D unclear. In germline, CDR1 is SGHTA, CDR2 FQGNSA. The CDR3 consists of 13 residues. V was trimmed by 7 bases and J by 6 bases, leaving 10 bases between them. The CDR3 DNA reads as TGTGCCAGCAACGTTCGGGGTAATTCACCCCTCCACTTT. This encodes CASNVRGNSPLHF.

This clone was seen a few times. V gene TRBV9 combines with J gene TRBJ2-2; 7 bases match TRBD2. The CDR3 is made up of 16 amino acids. Trimming removed 0 bases from V and 7 bases from J; junction bases left unmatched: 9. Germline CDR1 is SGDLS and CDR2 is YYNGEE. The DNA of the CDR3 is TGTGCCAGCAGCGTAGGACGAGCGGGAAGAATCGGGGAGCTGTTTTTT. Amino acid sequence: CASSVGRAGRIGELFF. The variable domain in full, completed from reference TRBV9 and TRBJ2-2, reads DSGVTQTPKHLITATGQRVTLRCSPRSGDLSVYWYQQSLDQGLQFLIQYYNGEERAKGNILERFSAQQFPDLHSELNLSSLELGDSALYFCASSVGRAGRIGELFFGEGSRLTVL.

The rearrangement links TRBV28 to TRBJ2-7, with D uncertain. This CDR3 is built from 12 residues. Germline V gene lookup returns CDR1 MDHEN and CDR2 SYDVKM. Trimming shortened V by 2 bases and J by 5 bases, and 7 bases separated the two germline ends. CDR3 in amino acids: CASSLPTDEQYF. CDR3 nucleotides: TGTGCCAGCAGTTTACCTACAGACGAGCAGTACTTC.

The rearrangement links TRBV16 to TRBJ1-2; D is ambiguous. Trimming cost V 0 bases and J 4 bases, with 15 bases left between them. CDR1 KGHSY and CDR2 FQNENV come from the germline V gene. The CDR3 spans 16 residues. This chain's CDR3 is CASSQSNRQMSYGYTF. As DNA, the CDR3 is TGTGCCAGCAGCCAATCTAATCGCCAGATGTCCTATGGCTACACCTTC.

The chain recombines TRBV5-4 with TRBJ1-6, with D perhaps matching TRBD1 (5 bases). The germline V gene encodes CDR1 SGHNT and CDR2 YYREEE (reference sequence). The CDR3 is made up of 14 amino acids. Trimming removed 0 bases at V and 7 bases at J, with 8 bases between. Written as DNA, the CDR3 is TGTGCCAGCAGCTTGGACAGGACCAATTCACCCCTCCACTTT. Encoded protein: CASSLDRTNSPLHF.

V and J are TRBV5-4 and TRBJ2-1; tentatively, D is TRBD1 (5 bases). The CDR3 spans 16 residues. Trimming pared 5 bases from V and 8 bases from J, leaving 23 bases between. The germline V gene has CDR1 SGHNT and CDR2 YYREEE (reference sequence). In nucleotides, the CDR3 is TGTGCCAGCAGGCAAGGGGAACGAGTTGAGGTATATGAGCAGTTCTTC. Translation gives CASRQGERVEVYEQFF. The complete variable domain, with remaining parts taken from reference TRBV5-4 and TRBJ2-1, reads ETGVTQSPTHLIKTRGQQVTLRCSSQSGHNTVSWYQQALGQGPQFIFQYYREEENGRGNFPPRFSGLQFPNYSSELNVNALELDDSALYLCASRQGERVEVYEQFFGPGTRLTVL.